This T cell receptor (beta chain) is drawn from a study of blood T cell repertoires in COVID-19. Looking at the study overall: Sites across the United States, Italy and Spain contributed samples from acute and convalescent COVID-19. The cDNA or gDNA used as material had been derived from T cells, B-cell-depleted T cells, or PBMCs.

After removal of 5 bases from V and 4 bases from J, the junction contained 10 bases not matched to a gene. The CDR3 has 16 amino acids. Germline V gene data show CDR1 as GTSNPN and CDR2 as SVGIG (reference sequence). Per the authors' pipeline: Amplification of reference gene primers provided the estimated nucleated cell counts. The data were produced by immunoSEQ multiplex PCR, yet TCRdb's version contains in-frame clones alone and is incomplete. Clonal size and the V and J genes are those of that table, whereas D and trimming came from the DNA. The table shows tens of thousands of clones, with about nine tenths occurring only once.

This TCR derives from a man between 65 and 85 years old with active or convalescent COVID-19. Sequencing used peripheral blood. This chain links TRBV30 with TRBJ2-6; TRBD2 matches at 8 bases. CDR3 coding DNA: TGTGCCTGGGGAAGACGGGAGGGCCTGGGGGCCAACGTCCTGACTTTC. Translated: CAWGRREGLGANVLTF.